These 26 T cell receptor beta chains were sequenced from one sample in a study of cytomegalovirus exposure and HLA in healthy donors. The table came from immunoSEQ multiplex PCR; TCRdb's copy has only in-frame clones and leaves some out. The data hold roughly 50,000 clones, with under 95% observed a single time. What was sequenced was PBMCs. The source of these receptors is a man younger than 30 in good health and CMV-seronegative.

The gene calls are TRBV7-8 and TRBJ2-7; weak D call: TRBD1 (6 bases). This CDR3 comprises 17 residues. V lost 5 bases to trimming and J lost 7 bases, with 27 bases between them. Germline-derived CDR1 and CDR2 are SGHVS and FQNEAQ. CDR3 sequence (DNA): TGTGCCAGCAGCCTCACAGGGATAGGACTCGGTGGCGGAGAGCAGTACTTC. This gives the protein CASSLTGIGLGGGEQYF.

The CDR3 DNA reads TGCGCCAGCAGTGAGCTCCTGAATCAGCCCCAGCATTTT. Residues: CASSELLNQPQHF. The V and J genes are TRBV10-2 and TRBJ1-5, with D uncertain. Germline assignment: CDR1 WSHSY and CDR2 SAAADI. The CDR3 has 13 amino acids. The germline V and J ends were trimmed by 2 bases and 4 bases, with 6 bases remaining between them.

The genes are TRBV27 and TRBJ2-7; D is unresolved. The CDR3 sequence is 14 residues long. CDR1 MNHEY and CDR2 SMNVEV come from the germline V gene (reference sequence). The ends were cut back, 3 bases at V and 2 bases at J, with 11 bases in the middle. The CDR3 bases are TGTGCCAGCAGTTTTTTCGGCAGGACCTACGAGCAGTACTTC. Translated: CASSFFGRTYEQYF.

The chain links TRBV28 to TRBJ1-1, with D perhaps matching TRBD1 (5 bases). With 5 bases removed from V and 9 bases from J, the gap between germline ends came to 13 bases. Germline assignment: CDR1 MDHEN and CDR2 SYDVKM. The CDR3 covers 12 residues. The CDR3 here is CASSVPDKKAFF. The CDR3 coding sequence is TGTGCCAGCAGTGTTCCGGACAAAAAAGCTTTCTTT.

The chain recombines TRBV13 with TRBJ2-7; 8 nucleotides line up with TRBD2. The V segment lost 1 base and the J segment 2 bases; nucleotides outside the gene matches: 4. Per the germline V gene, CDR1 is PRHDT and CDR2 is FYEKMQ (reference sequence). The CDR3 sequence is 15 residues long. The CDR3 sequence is CASSLAVAGTYEQYF. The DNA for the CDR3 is TGTGCCAGCAGCTTAGCGGTAGCGGGGACCTACGAGCAGTACTTC.

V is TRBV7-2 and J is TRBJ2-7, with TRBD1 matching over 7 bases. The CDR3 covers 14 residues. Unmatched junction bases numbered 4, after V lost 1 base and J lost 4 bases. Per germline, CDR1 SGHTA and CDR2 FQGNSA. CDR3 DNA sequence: TGTGCCAGCAGCTTAGAAGGGGGCGGGTACGAGCAGTACTTC. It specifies CASSLEGGGYEQYF.

CDR3 region: CSGRDPPAEQYF. CDR3 coding DNA: TGCAGCGGGAGGGACCCCCCTGCCGAGCAGTACTTC. The J gene is TRBJ2-7, the V gene TRBV29-1, with D perhaps matching TRBD2 (6 bases). This CDR3 comprises 12 residues. Germline CDR1 reads SQVTM; CDR2 reads ANQGSEA. Deletions cut 7 bases from V and 6 bases from J, with 16 bases between.

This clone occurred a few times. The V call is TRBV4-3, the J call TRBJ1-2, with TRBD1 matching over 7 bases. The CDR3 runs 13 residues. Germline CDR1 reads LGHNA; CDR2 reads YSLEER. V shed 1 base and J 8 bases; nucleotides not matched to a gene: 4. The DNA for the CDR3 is TGCGCCAGCAGCCAAGTCGCAGGGGGAGGCTACACCTTC. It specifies CASSQVAGGGYTF.

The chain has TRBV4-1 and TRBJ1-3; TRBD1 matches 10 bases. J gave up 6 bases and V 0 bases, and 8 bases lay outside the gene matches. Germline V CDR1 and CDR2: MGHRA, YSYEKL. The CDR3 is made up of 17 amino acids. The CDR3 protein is CASSQEGPGQGLNTIYF. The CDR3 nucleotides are TGCGCCAGCAGCCAAGAGGGACCGGGACAGGGGTTAAACACCATATATTTT.

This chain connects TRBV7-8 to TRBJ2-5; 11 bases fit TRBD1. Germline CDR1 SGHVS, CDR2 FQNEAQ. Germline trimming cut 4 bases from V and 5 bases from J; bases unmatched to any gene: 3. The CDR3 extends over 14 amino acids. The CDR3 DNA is TGTGCCAGCAGCTCGGACAGGGGGCAGGAGACCCAGTACTTC. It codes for CASSSDRGQETQYF. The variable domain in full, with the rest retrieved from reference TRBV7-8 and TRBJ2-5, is GAGVSQSPRYKVAKRGQDVALRCDPISGHVSLFWYQQALGQGPEFLTYFQNEAQLDKSGLPSDRFFAERPEGSVSTLKIQRTQQEDSAVYLCASSSDRGQETQYFGPGTRLLVL.

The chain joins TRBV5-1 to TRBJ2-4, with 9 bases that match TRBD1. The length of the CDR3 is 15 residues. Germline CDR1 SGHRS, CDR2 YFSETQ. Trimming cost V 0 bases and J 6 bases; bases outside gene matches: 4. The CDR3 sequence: CASSLGTGETNIQYF. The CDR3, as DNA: TGCGCCAGCAGCTTGGGGACAGGGGAGACAAACATTCAGTACTTC.

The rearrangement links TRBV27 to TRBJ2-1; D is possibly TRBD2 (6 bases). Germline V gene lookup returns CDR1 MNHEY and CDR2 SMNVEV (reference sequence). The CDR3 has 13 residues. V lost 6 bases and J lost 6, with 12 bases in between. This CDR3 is CASSLTGVNEQFF. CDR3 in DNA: TGTGCCAGCAGCCTTACGGGGGTCAATGAGCAGTTCTTC.

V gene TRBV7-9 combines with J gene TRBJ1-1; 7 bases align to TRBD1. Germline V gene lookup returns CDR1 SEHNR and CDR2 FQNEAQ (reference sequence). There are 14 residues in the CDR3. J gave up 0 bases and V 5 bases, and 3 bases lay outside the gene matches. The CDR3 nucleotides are TGTGCCAGCAGCCGGGACAGCTTGAACACTGAAGCTTTCTTT. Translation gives CASSRDSLNTEAFF.

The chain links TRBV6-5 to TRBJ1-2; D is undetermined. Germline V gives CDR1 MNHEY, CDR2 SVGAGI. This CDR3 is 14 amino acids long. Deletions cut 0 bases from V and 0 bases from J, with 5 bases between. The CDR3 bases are TGTGCCAGCAGTTACTCGTCCACTAACTATGGCTACACCTTC. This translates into CASSYSSTNYGYTF.

Here the CDR3 DNA reads TGTGCCAGCAGCTTAAAAACAGGGTTAGGCTACACCTTC. Residues: CASSLKTGLGYTF. V is TRBV5-4 and J is TRBJ1-2, with D possibly matching TRBD1 (6 bases). This CDR3 region has 13 residues. V dropped 2 bases and J dropped 8 bases, with 13 bases sitting between them. Germline V lookup: CDR1 SGHNT, CDR2 YYREEE (reference sequence).

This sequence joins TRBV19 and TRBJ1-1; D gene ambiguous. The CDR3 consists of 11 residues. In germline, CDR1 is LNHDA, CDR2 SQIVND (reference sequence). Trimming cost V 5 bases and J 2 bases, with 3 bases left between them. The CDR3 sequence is CASSRNTEAFF. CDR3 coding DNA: TGTGCCAGTAGTCGTAACACTGAAGCTTTCTTT. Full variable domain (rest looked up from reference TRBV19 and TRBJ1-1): DGGITQSPKYLFRKEGQNVTLSCEQNLNHDAMYWYRQDPGQGLRLIYYSQIVNDFQKGDIAEGYSVSREKKESFPLTVTSAQKNPTAFYLCASSRNTEAFFGQGTRLTVV.

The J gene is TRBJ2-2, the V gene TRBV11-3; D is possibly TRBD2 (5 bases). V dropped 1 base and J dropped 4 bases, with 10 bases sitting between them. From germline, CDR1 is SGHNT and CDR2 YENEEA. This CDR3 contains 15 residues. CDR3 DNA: TGTGCCAGCAGCTTAGGGGTAGCGAGCACCGGGGAGCTGTTTTTT. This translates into CASSLGVASTGELFF.

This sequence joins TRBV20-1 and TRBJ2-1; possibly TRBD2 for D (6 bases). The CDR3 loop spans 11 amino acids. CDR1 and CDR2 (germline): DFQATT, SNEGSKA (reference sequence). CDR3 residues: CSGSSYNEQFF. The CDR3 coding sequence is TGCAGCGGGAGCTCCTACAATGAGCAGTTCTTC.

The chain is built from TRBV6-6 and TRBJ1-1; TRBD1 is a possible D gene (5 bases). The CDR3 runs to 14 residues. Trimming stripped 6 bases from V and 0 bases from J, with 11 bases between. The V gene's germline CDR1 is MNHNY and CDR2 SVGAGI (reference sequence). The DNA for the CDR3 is TGTGCCAGCAGGATACAGGACATGAACACTGAAGCTTTCTTT. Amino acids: CASRIQDMNTEAFF.

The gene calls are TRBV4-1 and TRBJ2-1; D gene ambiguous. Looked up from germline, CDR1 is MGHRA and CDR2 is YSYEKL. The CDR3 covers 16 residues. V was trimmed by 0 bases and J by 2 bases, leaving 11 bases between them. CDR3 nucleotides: TGCGCCAGCAGCCAAGAGTGGCTCTCCACCTACAATGAGCAGTTCTTC. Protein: CASSQEWLSTYNEQFF.

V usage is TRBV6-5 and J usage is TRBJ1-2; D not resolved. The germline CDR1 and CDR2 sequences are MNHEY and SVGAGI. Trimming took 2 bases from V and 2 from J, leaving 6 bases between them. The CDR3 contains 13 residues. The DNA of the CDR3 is TGTGCCAGCAGTTACGGGGAGAACTATGGCTACACCTTC. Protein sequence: CASSYGENYGYTF.

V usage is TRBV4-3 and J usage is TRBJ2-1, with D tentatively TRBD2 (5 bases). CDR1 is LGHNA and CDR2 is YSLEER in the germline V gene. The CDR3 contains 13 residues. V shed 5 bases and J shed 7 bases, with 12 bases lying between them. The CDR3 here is CASSVFSGNEQFF. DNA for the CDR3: TGCGCCAGCAGCGTCTTTTCGGGAAATGAGCAGTTCTTC.

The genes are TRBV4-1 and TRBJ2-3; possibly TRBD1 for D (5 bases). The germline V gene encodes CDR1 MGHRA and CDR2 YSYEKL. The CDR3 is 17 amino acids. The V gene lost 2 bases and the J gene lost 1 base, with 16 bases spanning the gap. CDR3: CASSQQEQGWGTDTQYF. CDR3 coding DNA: TGCGCCAGCAGCCAACAAGAGCAGGGATGGGGCACAGATACGCAGTATTTT.

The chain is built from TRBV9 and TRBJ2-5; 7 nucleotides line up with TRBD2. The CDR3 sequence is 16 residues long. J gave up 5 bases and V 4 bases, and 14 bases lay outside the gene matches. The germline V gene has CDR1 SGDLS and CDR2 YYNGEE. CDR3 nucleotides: TGTGCCAGCAGCCTCGGCTCTAGCGGATGGGGGGAGACCCAGTACTTC. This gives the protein CASSLGSSGWGETQYF.

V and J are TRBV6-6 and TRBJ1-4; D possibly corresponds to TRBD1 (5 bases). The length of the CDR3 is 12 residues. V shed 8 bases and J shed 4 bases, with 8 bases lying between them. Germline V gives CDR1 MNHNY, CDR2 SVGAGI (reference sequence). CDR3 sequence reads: CASSGLNEKLFF. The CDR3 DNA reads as TGTGCCAGCTCAGGGCTTAATGAAAAACTGTTTTTT.

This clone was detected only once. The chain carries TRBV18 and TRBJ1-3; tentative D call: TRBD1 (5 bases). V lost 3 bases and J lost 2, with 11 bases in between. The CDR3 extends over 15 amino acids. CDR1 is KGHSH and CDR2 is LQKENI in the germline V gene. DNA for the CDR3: TGTGCCAGCTCACCCCTACAAGGGGCTGGAAACACCATATATTTT. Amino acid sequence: CASSPLQGAGNTIYF.